The 32 T cell receptor beta chains below were found in one sample sequenced in a study of blood T cell repertoires in COVID-19. Sequencing used immunoSEQ multiplex PCR; TCRdb keeps in-frame clones, though not all of them. The table lists 100,000 to 150,000 clones, 80% of them singletons. Specimen: peripheral blood. The receptors shown here come from a man aged 65 to 79 with acute or convalescent COVID-19.

The rearrangement joins TRBV19 to TRBJ1-2, with D perhaps matching TRBD1 (6 bases). Trimming shortened V by 5 bases and J by 9 bases, and 13 bases separated the two germline ends. This CDR3 is built from 12 residues. The germline V gene has CDR1 LNHDA and CDR2 SQIVND (reference sequence). The CDR3 bases are TGTGCCAGTAGTTATTCCGGGACAAGCTACACCTTC. The encoded protein is CASSYSGTSYTF.

This chain connects TRBV5-1 to TRBJ1-4, with no clear D. The CDR3 extends over 15 amino acids. With 1 base removed from V and 2 bases from J, the gap between germline ends came to 9 bases. The germline CDR1 and CDR2 sequences are SGHRS and YFSETQ. CDR3 amino acids: CASSLSGRTNEKLFF. The CDR3 region has the DNA TGCGCCAGCAGCTTGTCTGGCAGGACTAATGAAAAACTGTTTTTT.

The rearrangement links TRBV6-1 to TRBJ2-7; 7 bases map to TRBD1. Germline CDR1 and CDR2: MNHNS and SASEGT. The CDR3 has 15 residues. Trimming cost V 3 bases and J 3 bases; bases outside gene matches: 8. This chain's CDR3 is CASSDPWQGVYEQYF. The CDR3 DNA is TGTGCCAGCAGTGACCCGTGGCAGGGGGTCTACGAGCAGTACTTC.

Here the CDR3 reads CASSIGWRGAKSSYEQYF. Written as DNA, the CDR3 is TGTGCCAGTAGTATAGGTTGGCGGGGGGCCAAGAGCTCCTACGAGCAGTACTTC. This chain links TRBV19 with TRBJ2-7, with TRBD2 identical over 8 bases. Trimming removed 1 base from V and 0 bases from J; junction bases left unmatched: 11. The CDR3 has 18 residues. In germline, CDR1 is LNHDA, CDR2 SQIVND (reference sequence).

The CDR3 loop reads CASSWMGQNYGYTF. The CDR3 DNA reads TGTGCCAGCAGCTGGATGGGACAGAACTATGGCTACACCTTC. The genes are TRBV7-9 and TRBJ1-2; TRBD1 agrees at 7 bases. The V segment lost 4 bases and the J segment 2 bases; nucleotides outside the gene matches: 4. CDR1 is SEHNR and CDR2 is FQNEAQ in the germline V gene (reference sequence). The CDR3 covers 14 residues.

This chain joins TRBV10-2 and TRBJ1-2, with 9 bases matching TRBD1. V lost 4 bases to trimming and J lost 5 bases; unmatched junction nucleotides: 5. CDR1 is WSHSY, CDR2 SAAADI, per germline. The CDR3 spans 14 residues. The CDR3 protein is CASSVGDRAYGYTF. Here the CDR3 DNA reads TGCGCCAGCAGTGTCGGGGACAGGGCTTATGGCTACACCTTC.

The CDR3 nucleotides read TGTGCCAGCAGCTTAGTAGTGGACTCCTCCTACGAGCAGTACTTC. This gives the protein CASSLVVDSSYEQYF. The chain uses TRBV7-6 and TRBJ2-7; D might be TRBD2 (5 bases). The germline V gene has CDR1 SGHVS and CDR2 FNYEAQ. CDR3 size: 15 residues. Trimming removed 1 base at V and 0 bases at J, with 10 bases between.

The chain carries TRBV6-5 and TRBJ2-3; 10 bases fit TRBD1. This CDR3 region has 14 residues. Per germline, CDR1 MNHEY and CDR2 SVGAGI. The junction had 4 bases not matched to a gene; V was cut back by 6 bases and J by 4 bases. The CDR3 spells CASSDRGPADTQYF. CDR3 nucleotides: TGTGCCAGCAGCGACAGGGGGCCCGCAGATACGCAGTATTTT.

The chain carries TRBV4-1 and TRBJ2-1; D is ambiguous. Germline V gene sequence: CDR1 MGHRA, CDR2 YSYEKL. The CDR3 spans 14 residues. Trimming left V 1 base short and J 10 bases short, with 14 bases between. The CDR3 region has the DNA TGCGCCAGCAGCCAAGGGTCGAAGCCTCGGGAGCAGTTCTTC. It encodes CASSQGSKPREQFF.

The gene calls are TRBV10-2 and TRBJ1-5; D might be TRBD1 (6 bases). V lost 6 bases, J lost 7 bases, and 16 bases lay in between. Looked up from germline, CDR1 is WSHSY and CDR2 is SAAADI. This CDR3 is built from 14 residues. CDR3 nucleotide sequence: TGCGCCAGCAGGGCGGGAGCCGACAGGCAGCCCCAGCATTTT. Its protein product is CASRAGADRQPQHF.

The genes are TRBV3-1 (or the pseudogene TRBV3-2) and TRBJ1-1; D unresolved. There are 14 residues in the CDR3. Trimming cost V 4 bases and J 3 bases, with 12 bases left between them. Germline V gives CDR1 LGHDT, CDR2 YNNKEL (reference sequence). The CDR3 sequence: CASSLYTGDTEAFF. CDR3 coding DNA: TGTGCCAGCAGCCTGTATACGGGAGACACTGAAGCTTTCTTT.

The rearrangement joins TRBV19 to TRBJ2-2; 7 nucleotides align to TRBD2. This CDR3 is built from 16 residues. Germline V gene lookup returns CDR1 LNHDA and CDR2 SQIVND (reference sequence). Germline trimming cut 7 bases from V and 4 bases from J; bases unmatched to any gene: 12. The CDR3 DNA reads TGTGCCAGTATCCCTCGGGCGGGGGTTCTCACCGGGGAGCTGTTTTTT. Its protein is CASIPRAGVLTGELFF.

The chain couples TRBV18 to TRBJ2-2; no firm D call. Germline V gene sequence: CDR1 KGHSH, CDR2 LQKENI. Trimming removed 0 bases at V and 3 bases at J, with 8 bases between. CDR3 length: 15 amino acids. As DNA, the CDR3 is TGTGCCAGCTCACCACCGAGAGGATACACCGGGGAGCTGTTTTTT. Protein sequence: CASSPPRGYTGELFF.

This chain links TRBV4-2 with TRBJ2-6; 10 nucleotides line up with TRBD1. V lost 6 bases to trimming and J lost 2 bases; unmatched junction nucleotides: 16. The CDR3 consists of 20 residues. Germline loops: CDR1 LGHNA, CDR2 YNFKEQ. This chain's CDR3 is CASRGRFTGTGEAGANVLTF. The CDR3 DNA reads as TGTGCCAGCAGAGGTCGCTTCACAGGGACAGGGGAGGCTGGGGCCAACGTCCTGACTTTC.

This chain uses TRBV12-3 or TRBV12-4 with TRBJ2-7, with TRBD2 matching 9 bases. V lost 5 bases and J lost 6; bases outside the gene matches: 2. There are 12 residues in the CDR3. The CDR3 reads CASSGTSSEQYF. As DNA, the CDR3 is TGTGCCAGCAGTGGGACTAGCTCCGAGCAGTACTTC.

The chain joins TRBV2 to TRBJ1-1; 9 bases line up with TRBD1. The CDR3 extends over 14 amino acids. The ends lost 7 bases at V and 4 bases at J; junction bases unmatched: 7. Looked up from germline, CDR1 is SNHLY and CDR2 is FYNNEI. The DNA for the CDR3 is TGTGCCAGCAAAAACAGGGGGCTCGGCACTGAAGCTTTCTTT. It yields the protein CASKNRGLGTEAFF.

The chain has TRBV5-5 and TRBJ2-3; 7 bases are shared with TRBD2. CDR3 length: 15 residues. Looked up from germline, CDR1 is SGHKS and CDR2 is YYEKEE (reference sequence). The trim removed 4 bases at V and 3 bases at J, leaving 8 bases unmatched. CDR3 loop: CASSPAGGRTDTQYF. CDR3 DNA sequence: TGTGCCAGCAGCCCGGCCGGGGGGAGGACAGATACGCAGTATTTT.

This chain joins TRBV4-2 and TRBJ1-2; D might be TRBD1 (6 bases). V lost 3 bases, J lost 1 base, and 12 bases lay in between. The germline gives CDR1 LGHNA, CDR2 YNFKEQ. The CDR3 loop spans 15 amino acids. The CDR3 bases are TGTGCCAGCAGCCAGCCGGGACAACATAACTATGGCTACACCTTC. Residues: CASSQPGQHNYGYTF.

The gene calls are TRBV11-2 and TRBJ1-3; tentative D call: TRBD1 (5 bases). Germline V gene lookup returns CDR1 SGHAT and CDR2 FQNNGV. This CDR3 has 14 amino acids. The V end lost 7 bases, the J end lost 7 bases, and 17 bases lay between the germline ends. Here the CDR3 reads CASTPPHGGNTIYF. Written as DNA, the CDR3 is TGTGCCAGCACCCCCCCCCACGGGGGTAACACCATATATTTT.

The rearrangement uses TRBV9 and TRBJ2-7; 8 nucleotides match TRBD2. The CDR3 runs 15 residues. The ends lost 0 bases at V and 2 bases at J; junction bases unmatched: 4. Germline-derived CDR1 and CDR2 are SGDLS and YYNGEE. In nucleotides, the CDR3 is TGTGCCAGCAGCGTAGGTAGCGGGGACCCCTACGAGCAGTACTTC. It codes for CASSVGSGDPYEQYF.

V is TRBV30 and J is TRBJ1-3; the D is unclear. The germline gives CDR1 GTSNPN, CDR2 SVGIG (reference sequence). This CDR3 has 20 residues. Trimming pared 3 bases from V and 0 bases from J, leaving 27 bases between. The CDR3 loop reads CAWSPHLGFLTTYSGNTIYF. CDR3 in DNA: TGTGCCTGGAGCCCCCACCTTGGCTTTCTTACGACTTACTCTGGAAACACCATATATTTT. Full variable domain (outside the CDR3, taken from reference TRBV30 and TRBJ1-3): SQTIHQWPATLVQPVGSPLSLECTVEGTSNPNLYWYRQAAGRGLQLLFYSVGIGQISSEVPQNLSASRPQDRQFILSSKKLLLSDSGFYLCAWSPHLGFLTTYSGNTIYFGEGSWLTVV.

The chain recombines TRBV6-1 with TRBJ1-3; no definite D call. Germline V CDR1 and CDR2: MNHNS, SASEGT. This CDR3 has 13 residues. Trimming left V 2 bases short and J 4 bases short, with 6 bases between. CDR3 sequence reads: CASSETRGNTIYF. The DNA for the CDR3 is TGTGCCAGCAGTGAAACCAGGGGAAACACCATATATTTT.

On this clone itself: A single base separates this from a much larger clone, so it may be a read error. V usage is TRBV5-5 and J usage is TRBJ1-2; 7 bases map to TRBD1. The CDR3 totals 13 residues. The V and J ends lost 4 bases and 2 bases, in that order; junction bases with no gene match: 2. Looked up from germline, CDR1 is SGHKS and CDR2 is YYEKEE (reference sequence). CDR3 nucleotides: TGTGCCAGCAGCCAGACAGGGAACTATGGCTACACCTTC. Amino acid sequence: CASSQTGNYGYTF. The full variable domain, rest sourced from reference TRBV5-5 and TRBJ1-2, is DAGVTQSPTHLIKTRGQQVTLRCSPISGHKSVSWYQQVLGQGPQFIFQYYEKEERGRGNFPDRFSARQFPNYSSELNVNALLLGDSALYLCASSQTGNYGYTFGSGTRLTVV.

This clone occurred once. The gene calls are TRBV6-5 and TRBJ2-5, with 7 bases lining up with TRBD1. Trimming removed 8 bases from V and 4 bases from J; junction bases left unmatched: 13. The CDR3 is 15 amino acids. Germline CDR1 is MNHEY and CDR2 is SVGAGI. The CDR3 is CASSDRDSLSETQYF. CDR3 nucleotide sequence: TGTGCCAGCTCCGATCGGGACAGCCTGTCAGAGACCCAGTACTTC.

The genes are TRBV5-1 and TRBJ2-1; the match to TRBD2 covers 13 bases. The trim removed 2 bases at V and 5 bases at J, leaving 4 bases unmatched. The CDR3 has 16 amino acids. Germline CDR1 reads SGHRS; CDR2 reads YFSETQ. CDR3 sequence reads: CASSLRTSGGNNEQFF. As DNA, the CDR3 is TGCGCCAGCAGCTTACGGACTAGCGGGGGTAACAATGAGCAGTTCTTC.

CDR3 bases: TGTGCCAGCAGCGTAGGGGGCAGCCCGAGAGATACGCAGTATTTT. This sequence encodes CASSVGGSPRDTQYF. The rearrangement joins TRBV9 to TRBJ2-3, with a possible D match to TRBD1 (5 bases). The CDR3 sequence is 15 residues long. Germline CDR1 SGDLS, CDR2 YYNGEE. The V end lost 0 bases, the J end lost 5 bases, and 13 bases lay between the germline ends.

This clone appeared a single time. This sequence joins TRBV5-1 and TRBJ1-2; possible D gene TRBD1, 5 bases. Germline V gene sequence: CDR1 SGHRS, CDR2 YFSETQ. The CDR3 is 14 residues long. Between the trimmed V and J ends, which lost 2 bases and 2 bases, there was a span of 10 bases. This CDR3 is CASSFRAGNYGYTF. CDR3 coding DNA: TGCGCCAGCAGCTTCAGGGCAGGGAACTATGGCTACACCTTC.

V and J are TRBV5-1 and TRBJ1-6; 8 positions match TRBD1. With 2 bases clipped from V and 10 bases from J, the junction kept 11 bases outside the gene matches. Germline V gives CDR1 SGHRS, CDR2 YFSETQ. CDR3 length: 16 amino acids. Here the CDR3 DNA reads TGCGCCAGCAGCTTAAACCCGGGCCAGGGGGCCTCACCCCTCCACTTT. Protein: CASSLNPGQGASPLHF. Supplemented by reference TRBV5-1 and TRBJ1-6, the full variable domain reads KAGVTQTPRYLIKTRGQQVTLSCSPISGHRSVSWYQQTPGQGLQFLFEYFSETQRNKGNFPGRFSGRQFSNSRSEMNVSTLELGDSALYLCASSLNPGQGASPLHFGNGTRLTVT.

V is TRBV19 and J is TRBJ2-1; D gene uncertain. The length of the CDR3 is 12 residues. Trimming took off 4 bases at V and 5 bases at J, with 6 bases between the two ends. Germline V gives CDR1 LNHDA, CDR2 SQIVND (reference sequence). CDR3: CASSNYDNEQFF. In DNA form, the CDR3 reads TGTGCCAGTAGTAACTACGACAATGAGCAGTTCTTC.

This chain links TRBV28 with TRBJ2-3, with 8 bases that match TRBD2. The junction had 27 bases not matched to a gene; V was cut back by 5 bases and J by 2 bases. The CDR3 spans 22 residues. The germline CDR1 and CDR2 sequences are MDHEN and SYDVKM. In nucleotides, the CDR3 is TGTGCCAGCAGTCCGCTCCGGCTTACGCGGGGGGCCCTAAGAAGCGCCACAGATACGCAGTATTTT. It encodes CASSPLRLTRGALRSATDTQYF.

The V call is TRBV11-2, the J call TRBJ1-2, with D possibly matching TRBD1 (6 bases). This CDR3 has 13 amino acids. CDR1 is SGHAT and CDR2 is FQNNGV in the germline V gene. The V gene lost 1 base and the J gene lost 3 bases, with 6 bases spanning the gap. The CDR3: CASSLAGDYGYTF. For the CDR3, the DNA is TGTGCCAGCAGCTTAGCAGGGGACTATGGCTACACCTTC. The variable domain in full, with the rest retrieved from reference TRBV11-2 and TRBJ1-2, is EAGVAQSPRYKIIEKRQSVAFWCNPISGHATLYWYQQILGQGPKLLIQFQNNGVVDDSQLPKDRFSAERLKGVDSTLKIQPAKLEDSAVYLCASSLAGDYGYTFGSGTRLTVV.

The chain combines TRBV28 with TRBJ1-4, with D tentatively TRBD1 (5 bases). Trimming left V 7 bases short and J 0 bases short, with 18 bases between. CDR3 length: 17 residues. CDR1 is MDHEN and CDR2 is SYDVKM in the germline V gene. The CDR3 loop is CASNDRMLFATNEKLFF. The CDR3 DNA follows: TGTGCCAGCAACGACAGAATGTTGTTTGCAACTAATGAAAAACTGTTTTTT.